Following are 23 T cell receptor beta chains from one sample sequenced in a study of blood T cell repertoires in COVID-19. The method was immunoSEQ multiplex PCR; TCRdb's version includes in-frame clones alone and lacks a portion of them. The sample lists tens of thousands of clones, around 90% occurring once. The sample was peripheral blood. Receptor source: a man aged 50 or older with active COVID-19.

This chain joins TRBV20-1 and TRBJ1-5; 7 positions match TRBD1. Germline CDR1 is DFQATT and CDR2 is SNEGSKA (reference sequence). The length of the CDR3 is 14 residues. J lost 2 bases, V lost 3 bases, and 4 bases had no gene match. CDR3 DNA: TGCAGTGCTAGTCCCCAGGGGGGCAATCAGCCCCAGCATTTT. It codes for CSASPQGGNQPQHF.

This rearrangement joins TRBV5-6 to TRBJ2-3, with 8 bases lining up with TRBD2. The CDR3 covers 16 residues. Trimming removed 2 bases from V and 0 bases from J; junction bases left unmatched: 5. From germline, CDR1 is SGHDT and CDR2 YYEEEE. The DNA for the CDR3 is TGTGCCAGCAGCTTTTATGGACTAGCTAGCACAGATACGCAGTATTTT. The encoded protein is CASSFYGLASTDTQYF.

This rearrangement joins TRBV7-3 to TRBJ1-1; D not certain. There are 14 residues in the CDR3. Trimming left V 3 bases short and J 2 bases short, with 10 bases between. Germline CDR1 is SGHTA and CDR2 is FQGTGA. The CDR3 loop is CASSFGGPNTEAFF. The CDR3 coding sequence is TGTGCCAGCAGCTTCGGAGGACCAAACACTGAAGCTTTCTTT.

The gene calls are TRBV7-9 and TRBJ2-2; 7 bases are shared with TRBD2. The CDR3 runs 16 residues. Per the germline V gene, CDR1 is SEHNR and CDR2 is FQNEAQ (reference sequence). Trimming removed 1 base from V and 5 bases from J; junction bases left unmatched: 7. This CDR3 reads CASSLEGTGGTGELFF. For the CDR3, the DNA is TGTGCCAGCAGCTTAGAAGGGACCGGGGGGACCGGGGAGCTGTTTTTT. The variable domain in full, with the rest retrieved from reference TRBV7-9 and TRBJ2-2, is DTGVSQNPRHKITKRGQNVTFRCDPISEHNRLYWYRQTLGQGPEFLTYFQNEAQLEKSRLLSDRFSAERPKGSFSTLEIQRTEQGDSAMYLCASSLEGTGGTGELFFGEGSRLTVL.

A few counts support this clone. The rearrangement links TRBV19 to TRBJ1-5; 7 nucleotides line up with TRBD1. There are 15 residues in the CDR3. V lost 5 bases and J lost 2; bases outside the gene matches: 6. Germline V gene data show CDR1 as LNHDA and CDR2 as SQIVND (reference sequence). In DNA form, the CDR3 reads TGTGCCAGTAGTCGGGATCAGGGGGGCAATCAGCCCCAGCATTTT. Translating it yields CASSRDQGGNQPQHF.

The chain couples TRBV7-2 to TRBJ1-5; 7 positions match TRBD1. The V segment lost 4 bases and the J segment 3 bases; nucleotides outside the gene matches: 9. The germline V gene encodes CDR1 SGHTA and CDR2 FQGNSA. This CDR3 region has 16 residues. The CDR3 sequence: CASSSNSGTVNQPQHF. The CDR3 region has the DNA TGTGCCAGCAGCTCAAACTCCGGGACAGTCAATCAGCCCCAGCATTTT.

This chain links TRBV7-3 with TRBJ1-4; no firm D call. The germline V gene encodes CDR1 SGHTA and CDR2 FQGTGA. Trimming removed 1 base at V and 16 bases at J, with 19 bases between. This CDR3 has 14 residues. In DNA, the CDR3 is TGTGCCAGCAGCTTAAATCCAGGACTAGTTGGGGAGTTTTTT. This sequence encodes CASSLNPGLVGEFF.

In DNA form, the CDR3 reads TGTGCCAGCAGTTCCCCTCGTCTAGCGGAAGAGACCCAGTACTTC. Translation: CASSSPRLAEETQYF. V and J are TRBV27 and TRBJ2-5, with 7 bases that match TRBD2. The CDR3 is 15 amino acids. Germline CDR1 reads MNHEY; CDR2 reads SMNVEV (reference sequence). The V and J ends lost 4 bases and 3 bases, in that order; junction bases with no gene match: 8.

The CDR3 nucleotides are TGTGCCACCCGTTGGGGGCGAGGCACTGAAGCTTTCTTT. Its protein product is CATRWGRGTEAFF. The chain has TRBV28 and TRBJ1-1, with D tentatively TRBD1 (6 bases). V lost 10 bases to trimming and J lost 4 bases, with 16 bases between them. Germline V gene sequence: CDR1 MDHEN, CDR2 SYDVKM. This CDR3 region has 13 residues. Drawing the rest from reference TRBV28 and TRBJ1-1, the complete variable domain is DVKVTQSSRYLVKRTGEKVFLECVQDMDHENMFWYRQDPGLGLRLIYFSYDVKMKEKGDIPEGYSVSREKKERFSLILESASTNQTSMYLCATRWGRGTEAFFGQGTRLTVV.

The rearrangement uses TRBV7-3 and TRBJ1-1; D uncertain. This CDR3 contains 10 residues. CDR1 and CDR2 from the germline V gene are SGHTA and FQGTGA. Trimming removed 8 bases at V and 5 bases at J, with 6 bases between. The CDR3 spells CASEGTEAFF. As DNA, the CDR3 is TGTGCCAGCGAGGGAACTGAAGCTTTCTTT.

The CDR3 spells CASSSPGQNSYEQYF. The CDR3 region has the DNA TGTGCCAGCAGCTCACCGGGACAGAATTCCTACGAGCAGTACTTC. The chain recombines TRBV9 with TRBJ2-7; TRBD1 matches at 7 bases. V lost 4 bases and J lost 1; bases outside the gene matches: 8. The CDR3 has 15 residues. The germline gives CDR1 SGDLS, CDR2 YYNGEE.

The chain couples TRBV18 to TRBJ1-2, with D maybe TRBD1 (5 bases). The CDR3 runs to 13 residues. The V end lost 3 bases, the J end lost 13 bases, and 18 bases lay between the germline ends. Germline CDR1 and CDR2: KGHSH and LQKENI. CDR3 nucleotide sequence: TGTGCCAGCTCACCGACGGGGGGGTCGGAAGCCACCTTC. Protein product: CASSPTGGSEATF.

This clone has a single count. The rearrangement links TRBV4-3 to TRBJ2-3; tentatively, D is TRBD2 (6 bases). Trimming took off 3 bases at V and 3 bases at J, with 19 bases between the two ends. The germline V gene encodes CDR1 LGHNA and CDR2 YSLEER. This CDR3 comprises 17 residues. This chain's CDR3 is CASSQTTGGIGTDTQYF. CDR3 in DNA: TGCGCCAGCAGCCAGACGACTGGCGGGATTGGGACAGATACGCAGTATTTT.

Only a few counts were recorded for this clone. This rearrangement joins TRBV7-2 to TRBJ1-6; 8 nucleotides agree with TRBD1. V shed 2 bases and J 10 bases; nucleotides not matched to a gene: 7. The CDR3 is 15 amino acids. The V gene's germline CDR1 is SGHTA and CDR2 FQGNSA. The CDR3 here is CASSLSDREGSPLHF. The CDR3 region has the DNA TGTGCCAGCAGCTTATCGGACAGGGAAGGATCACCCCTCCACTTT.

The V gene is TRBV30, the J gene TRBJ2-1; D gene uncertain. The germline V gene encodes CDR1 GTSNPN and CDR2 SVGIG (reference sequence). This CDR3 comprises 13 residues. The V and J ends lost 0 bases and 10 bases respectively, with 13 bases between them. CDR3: CAWSVRVHGEQFF. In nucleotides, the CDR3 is TGTGCCTGGAGTGTAAGAGTCCACGGGGAGCAGTTCTTC.

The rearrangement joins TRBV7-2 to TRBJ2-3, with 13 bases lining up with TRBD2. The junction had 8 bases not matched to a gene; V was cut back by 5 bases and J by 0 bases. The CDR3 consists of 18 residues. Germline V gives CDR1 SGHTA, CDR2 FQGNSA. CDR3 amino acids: CASSAPTSGRESTDTQYF. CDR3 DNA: TGTGCCAGCAGCGCCCCCACTAGCGGGAGGGAAAGCACAGATACGCAGTATTTT.

The CDR3 loop is CASRRGGLEVEAFF. The CDR3 nucleotides are TGTGCCAGCAGGCGGGGGGGACTTGAGGTTGAAGCTTTCTTT. The chain carries TRBV6-5 and TRBJ1-1; D perhaps matches TRBD1 (5 bases). The V gene's germline CDR1 is MNHEY and CDR2 SVGAGI. Between the trimmed V and J ends, which lost 6 bases and 7 bases, there was a span of 18 bases. This CDR3 is 14 amino acids long.

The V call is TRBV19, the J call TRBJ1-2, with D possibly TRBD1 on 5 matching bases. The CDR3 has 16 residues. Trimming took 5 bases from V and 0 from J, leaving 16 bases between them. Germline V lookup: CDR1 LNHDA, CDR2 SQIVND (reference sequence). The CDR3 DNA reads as TGTGCCAGTAGTCTCCTCTCTGGGACTTCTAACTATGGCTACACCTTC. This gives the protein CASSLLSGTSNYGYTF.

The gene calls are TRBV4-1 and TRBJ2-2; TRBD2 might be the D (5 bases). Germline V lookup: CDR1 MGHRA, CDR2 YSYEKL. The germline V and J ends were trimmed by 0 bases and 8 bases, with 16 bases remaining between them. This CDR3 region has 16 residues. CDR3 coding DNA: TGCGCCAGCAGCCAAGAAGTCGAGCGGCCGGGGGGGGAGCTGTTTTTT. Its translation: CASSQEVERPGGELFF.

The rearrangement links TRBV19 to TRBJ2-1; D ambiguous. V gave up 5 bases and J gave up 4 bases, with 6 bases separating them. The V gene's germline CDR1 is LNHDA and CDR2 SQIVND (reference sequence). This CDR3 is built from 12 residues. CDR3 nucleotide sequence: TGTGCCAGTAGTGGAGAATACAATGAGCAGTTCTTC. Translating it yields CASSGEYNEQFF. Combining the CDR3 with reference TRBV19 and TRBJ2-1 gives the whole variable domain DGGITQSPKYLFRKEGQNVTLSCEQNLNHDAMYWYRQDPGQGLRLIYYSQIVNDFQKGDIAEGYSVSREKKESFPLTVTSAQKNPTAFYLCASSGEYNEQFFGPGTRLTVL.

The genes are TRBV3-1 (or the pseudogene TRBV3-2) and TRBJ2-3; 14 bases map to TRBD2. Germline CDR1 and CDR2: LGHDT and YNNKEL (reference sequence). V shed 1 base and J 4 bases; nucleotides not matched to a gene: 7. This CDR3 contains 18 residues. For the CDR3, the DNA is TGTGCCAGCAGCCAAGCCTTGGGACTAGCGGGAGTAGCAGATACGCAGTATTTT. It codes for CASSQALGLAGVADTQYF.

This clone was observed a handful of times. CDR3 coding DNA: TGTGCCAGTAGTTCACCGGGACAGGCCTCTGGACAGGCCCAGCATTTT. Residues: CASSSPGQASGQAQHF. The J gene is TRBJ1-5, the V gene TRBV19; 8 bases match TRBD1. The trim removed 5 bases at V and 11 bases at J, leaving 17 bases unmatched. The CDR3 is 16 residues long. Germline V gene data show CDR1 as LNHDA and CDR2 as SQIVND (reference sequence).

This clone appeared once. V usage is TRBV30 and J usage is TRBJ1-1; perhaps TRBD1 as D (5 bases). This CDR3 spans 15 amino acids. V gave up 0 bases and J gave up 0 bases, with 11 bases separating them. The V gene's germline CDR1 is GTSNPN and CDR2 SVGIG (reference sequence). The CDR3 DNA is TGTGCCTGGAGTGTCCCGAGACAGATGAACACTGAAGCTTTCTTT. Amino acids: CAWSVPRQMNTEAFF.